These 10 T cell receptor beta chains were all obtained from the same sample, sequenced in a study of CD8+ T cells in alopecia areata. Treatment defined: oral pan-JAK inhibitor, 5-10 mg twice daily. Isolated RNA was reverse transcribed into cDNA used as the sequencing template. Here immunoSEQ multiplex PCR was the method, and the copy in TCRdb shows in-frame clones only, minus some. Among around 86,000 clones listed, over 70% were seen once. The material sequenced was CD8+ T cells sorted from blood, taken at approximately week 42, from a patient treated with tofacitinib. The receptors come from a human donor with alopecia areata.

The chain has TRBV11-2 and TRBJ1-5; the D gene is possibly TRBD1 (5 bases). The V gene's germline CDR1 is SGHAT and CDR2 FQNNGV. Trimming cost V 5 bases and J 5 bases, with 25 bases left between them. The CDR3 runs to 18 residues. Here the CDR3 reads CASSPVGGGIALDQPQHF. The CDR3, as DNA: TGTGCCAGCAGCCCCGTGGGGGGGGGAATAGCTTTGGATCAGCCCCAGCATTTT. Based on the CDR3 plus reference TRBV11-2 and TRBJ1-5, the full variable domain is EAGVAQSPRYKIIEKRQSVAFWCNPISGHATLYWYQQILGQGPKLLIQFQNNGVVDDSQLPKDRFSAERLKGVDSTLKIQPAKLEDSAVYLCASSPVGGGIALDQPQHFGDGTRLSIL.

This clone occurred a few times. The chain uses TRBV7-9 and TRBJ2-3, with D perhaps being TRBD1 or TRBD2 (5 bases each). Germline V CDR1 and CDR2: SEHNR, FQNEAQ (reference sequence). V lost 5 bases to trimming and J lost 6 bases, with 18 bases between them. This CDR3 has 15 amino acids. The CDR3 region has the DNA TGTGCCAGCAGCGGCCGGGACCGGGAAAGGGATACGCAGTATTTT. This codes for CASSGRDRERDTQYF.

This sequence joins TRBV4-1 and TRBJ1-6; D remains unclear. The ends were cut back, 0 bases at V and 6 bases at J, with 9 bases in the middle. The V gene's germline CDR1 is MGHRA and CDR2 YSYEKL. CDR3 length: 15 amino acids. This chain's CDR3 is CASSQDGGFNSPLHF. CDR3 bases: TGCGCCAGCAGCCAAGATGGAGGCTTTAATTCACCCCTCCACTTT.

This clone showed up just a few times. The CDR3, as DNA: TGTGCCAGCAGCTTAGGGGCGGCAGACATTCAGTACTTC. Amino acids: CASSLGAADIQYF. The rearrangement uses TRBV7-2 and TRBJ2-4, with D unresolved. CDR3 length: 13 amino acids. Deletions cut 1 base from V and 8 bases from J, with 9 bases between. Germline loops: CDR1 SGHTA, CDR2 FQGNSA.

The chain joins TRBV27 to TRBJ1-5, with D perhaps TRBD1 (5 bases). Germline-derived CDR1 and CDR2 are MNHEY and SMNVEV (reference sequence). Trimming removed 4 bases at V and 2 bases at J, with 12 bases between. The CDR3 is made up of 15 amino acids. The CDR3 region has the DNA TGTGCCAGCAGTTGGGGGGGGGAGGGCAATCAGCCCCAGCATTTT. Its protein is CASSWGGEGNQPQHF.

This chain connects TRBV13 to TRBJ2-7; 9 nucleotides match TRBD1. The CDR3 has 15 amino acids. V lost 4 bases and J lost 4; bases outside the gene matches: 8. Germline values: CDR1 PRHDT, CDR2 FYEKMQ (reference sequence). This chain's CDR3 is CASSSGTGSRYEQYF. The CDR3 DNA reads TGTGCCAGCAGCTCCGGGACAGGGAGTAGATACGAGCAGTACTTC.

This clone was counted only a few times. The J gene is TRBJ1-1, the V gene TRBV7-2, with D uncertain. The ends were cut back, 0 bases at V and 5 bases at J, with 13 bases in the middle. Germline V CDR1 and CDR2: SGHTA, FQGNSA. The CDR3 consists of 15 residues. CDR3 loop: CASSLAAPELTEAFF. CDR3 DNA sequence: TGTGCCAGCAGCTTAGCGGCGCCCGAGTTGACTGAAGCTTTCTTT.

This clone came up a few times. V usage is TRBV2 and J usage is TRBJ2-1; the match to TRBD2 covers 13 bases. V trimming: 6 bases; J trimming: 4 bases; junction bases outside the gene matches: 6. This CDR3 spans 16 amino acids. Germline lookup yields CDR1 SNHLY and CDR2 FYNNEI. The CDR3 DNA reads as TGTGCCAGCAGCGTCGGGACTAGCGGGGATTACAATGAGCAGTTCTTC. Translation: CASSVGTSGDYNEQFF.

V usage is TRBV4-3 and J usage is TRBJ1-4; D might be TRBD1 (5 bases). V shed 2 bases and J shed 6 bases, with 10 bases lying between them. Germline CDR1 and CDR2: LGHNA and YSLEER. The CDR3 sequence is 14 residues long. The CDR3 spells CASSQLQGDEKLFF. The CDR3 region has the DNA TGCGCCAGCAGCCAACTCCAGGGAGATGAAAAACTGTTTTTT.

The chain carries TRBV15 and TRBJ2-6; D is uncertain. CDR1 is LNHNV, CDR2 YYDKDF, per germline (reference sequence). Trimming took 0 bases from V and 0 from J, leaving 3 bases between them. This CDR3 comprises 15 residues. The CDR3 DNA is TGTGCCACCAGCAGAGATAACTCTGGGGCCAACGTCCTGACTTTC. This sequence encodes CATSRDNSGANVLTF.